The 12 T cell receptor beta chains below all came from one sample that was sequenced in a study of T cell changes during pregnancy in multiple sclerosis. The repertoire was sequenced with immunoSEQ multiplex PCR; TCRdb's copy has only in-frame clones and lacks some. In the table there are some 39,000 clones, 85% to 95% of which are singletons. Sequencing was done on a sample of PBMCs (not recorded whether the cells were cultured). Receptors were obtained from a female donor with multiple sclerosis, enrolled in a pregnancy study.

This chain joins TRBV6-1 and TRBJ1-2; TRBD1 might be the D (6 bases). This CDR3 is 15 amino acids long. Germline V gene lookup returns CDR1 MNHNS and CDR2 SASEGT. V lost 0 bases and J lost 3, with 11 bases in between. This chain's CDR3 is CASSEAGRGDYGYTF. CDR3 nucleotides: TGTGCCAGCAGTGAAGCTGGGAGGGGGGACTATGGCTACACCTTC.

In its sample, this clone was seen a few times. This chain uses TRBV10-2 with TRBJ1-5, with D perhaps matching TRBD1 (5 bases). CDR1 and CDR2 (germline): WSHSY, SAAADI. The CDR3 runs to 14 residues. V was trimmed by 7 bases and J by 5 bases, leaving 15 bases between them. CDR3 residues: CASTGRENDQPQHF. In nucleotides, the CDR3 is TGCGCCAGCACGGGGCGTGAAAACGATCAGCCCCAGCATTTT.

The V and J genes are TRBV7-2 and TRBJ1-2, with unresolved D. The CDR3 has 12 residues. V was trimmed by 2 bases and J by 5 bases, leaving 6 bases between them. Germline V gene data show CDR1 as SGHTA and CDR2 as FQGNSA. The CDR3 reads CASSLRIYGYTF. The DNA of the CDR3 is TGTGCCAGCAGCTTAAGGATATATGGCTACACCTTC.

The J gene is TRBJ2-2, the V gene TRBV19; D is possibly TRBD2 (6 bases). The CDR3 covers 13 residues. V was clipped by 8 bases and J by 5 bases, with 12 bases between them. The V gene's germline CDR1 is LNHDA and CDR2 SQIVND (reference sequence). As DNA, the CDR3 is TGTGCCAGTCGTGGGACTCGGACCGGGGAGCTGTTTTTT. Encoded protein: CASRGTRTGELFF. Full variable domain (outside the CDR3, taken from reference TRBV19 and TRBJ2-2): DGGITQSPKYLFRKEGQNVTLSCEQNLNHDAMYWYRQDPGQGLRLIYYSQIVNDFQKGDIAEGYSVSREKKESFPLTVTSAQKNPTAFYLCASRGTRTGELFFGEGSRLTVL.

The J gene is TRBJ1-5, the V gene TRBV30; a possible D gene is TRBD1 (5 bases). V was clipped by 5 bases and J by 4 bases, with 12 bases between them. The CDR3 runs to 13 residues. Germline CDR1 GTSNPN, CDR2 SVGIG (reference sequence). The CDR3 bases are TGTGCCTGGGCCGACAGTCTAAATCAGCCCCAGCATTTT. It specifies CAWADSLNQPQHF.

The chain joins TRBV5-4 to TRBJ2-7; 10 bases are a match to TRBD2. CDR3 length: 15 residues. Germline V gene sequence: CDR1 SGHNT, CDR2 YYREEE (reference sequence). The ends lost 4 bases at V and 3 bases at J; junction bases unmatched: 7. The CDR3 region has the DNA TGTGCCAGCAGCCCTAGCGGGGGCCAAAACTACGAGCAGTACTTC. This encodes CASSPSGGQNYEQYF.

The chain combines TRBV2 with TRBJ2-3; D may be TRBD2 (5 bases). The germline V gene has CDR1 SNHLY and CDR2 FYNNEI. The CDR3 consists of 16 residues. The V end was cut by 2 bases, the J end by 0 bases, with 12 bases between. DNA for the CDR3: TGTGCCAGCAGTGAATTAGGCGGGTCTAGCACAGATACGCAGTATTTT. Its translation is CASSELGGSSTDTQYF. Full variable domain (remainder filled in from reference TRBV2 and TRBJ2-3): EPEVTQTPSHQVTQMGQEVILRCVPISNHLYFYWYRQILGQKVEFLVSFYNNEISEKSEIFDDQFSVERPDGSNFTLKIRSTKLEDSAMYFCASSELGGSSTDTQYFGPGTRLTVL.

The CDR3 here is CASSYPGTELYEQYF. CDR3 in DNA: TGTGCCAGCAGCTACCCCGGGACAGAGTTATACGAGCAGTACTTC. The gene calls are TRBV7-9 and TRBJ2-7, with 7 bases that match TRBD1. V lost 4 bases, J lost 4 bases, and 10 bases stayed unmatched. The CDR3 runs 15 residues. The V gene's germline CDR1 is SEHNR and CDR2 FQNEAQ (reference sequence).

The V and J genes are TRBV9 and TRBJ2-1; possibly TRBD2 for D (6 bases). The germline V gene encodes CDR1 SGDLS and CDR2 YYNGEE. The CDR3 length is 15 residues. V shed 5 bases and J shed 9 bases, with 21 bases lying between them. The chain's CDR3 is CASSEGSGLTPEQFF. The DNA for the CDR3 is TGTGCCAGCAGTGAGGGAAGCGGGTTAACCCCTGAGCAGTTCTTC.

The chain combines TRBV29-1 with TRBJ1-2; unclear D gene. Germline CDR1 SQVTM, CDR2 ANQGSEA. The V gene lost 0 bases and the J gene lost 4 bases, with 15 bases spanning the gap. CDR3 size: 15 residues. CDR3 in amino acids: CSVEDLNTARYGYTF. CDR3 coding DNA: TGCAGCGTTGAAGATCTTAACACTGCCCGCTATGGCTACACCTTC.

The chain combines TRBV10-1 with TRBJ2-1, with 8 bases identical to TRBD1. The CDR3 totals 14 residues. V gave up 7 bases and J gave up 3 bases; unmatched junction bases: 5. CDR1 is WNHNN, CDR2 SYGVQD, per germline (reference sequence). The CDR3 nucleotides read TGCGCCAGCACCTCAGGGGGCCGCTACAATGAGCAGTTCTTC. Translating it yields CASTSGGRYNEQFF.

J is TRBJ2-1 and V is TRBV6-5; D perhaps matches TRBD2 (5 bases). The CDR3 runs 15 residues. V was shortened by 5 bases and J by 7 bases, with 18 bases between the two germline ends. CDR1 MNHEY and CDR2 SVGAGI come from the germline V gene. As DNA, the CDR3 is TGTGCCAGCAGTCCCGGGATTTCCGATCGGAATGAGCAGTTCTTC. Translated, it gives CASSPGISDRNEQFF.